A selection of T cell receptor beta chains follows, all from one sample in a study of T cells in localized non-small cell lung cancer. Some clones are missing from TCRdb's copy, which holds only in-frame ones; the method was immunoSEQ multiplex PCR. The data hold 90,000 or so clones, with around 90% observed a single time. Sequenced material: peripheral blood, taken before any cancer treatment. These receptors originate from a man aged 35 to 70 with stage I squamous cell lung carcinoma. CDR3s include the opening cysteine and the closing phenylalanine or tryptophan.

TRBV5-4	TRBJ1-3	CASSVQGSGNTIYF
TRBV27	TRBJ1-2	CASSPFLLSNYGYTF
TRBV27	TRBJ2-3	CASSLPGGNLHTQYF
TRBV7-9	TRBJ1-4	CASSLGVTGLGEKLFF
TRBV29-1	TRBJ2-7	CSVGGGTGADEQYF
TRBV21-1	TRBJ1-2	CASKTGGYGYTF
TRBV6-1	TRBJ1-2	CASLQHHNYGYTF
TRBV7-2	TRBJ2-2	CASSLGQRTGELFF
TRBV7-6	TRBJ1-4	CASSLAQSVGEKLFF
TRBV4-2	TRBJ2-1	CASSPTSGGAYNEQFF
TRBV2	TRBJ1-2	CASSRIGYNGYTF
TRBV5-1	TRBJ1-3	CASSPSLGTDTIYF
TRBV10-3	TRBJ2-5	CAISDPATGKGGETQYF
TRBV7-9	TRBJ1-2	CASSLGGGAGFGYTF
TRBV6-5	TRBJ1-2	CASSIAEKMSYTF
TRBV28	TRBJ1-2	CASSSAGSGYTF
TRBV28	TRBJ1-5	CASSLTIGNQPQHF
TRBV5-8	TRBJ1-2	CASSFGTAEHYGYTF
TRBV2	TRBJ1-6	CASSAGQGASSPLHF
TRBV15	TRBJ2-1	CATSKDRASYNEQFF
TRBV14	TRBJ1-1	CASSPQAMNTEAFF
TRBV5-4	TRBJ2-7	CASSLAGVPYEQYF
TRBV4-1	TRBJ1-6	CASSQQPGGQGVSYNSPLHF
TRBV5-1	TRBJ1-1	CASSIGSVGAFF
TRBV4-1	TRBJ1-5	CASSQDSYSNQPQHF
TRBV5-1	TRBJ2-1	CASSLVVGRGSYNEQFF
TRBV4-1	TRBJ1-6	CASSQDTASSYNSPLHF
TRBV2	TRBJ2-7	CASSMDRDYEQYF
TRBV7-3	TRBJ1-1	CASSQGRGGTEAFF
TRBV9	TRBJ1-1	CASSYAGHLNTEAFF
TRBV9	TRBJ2-2	CASTKWAILNTGELFF
TRBV5-4	TRBJ2-7	CASSSGYNIREQYF
TRBV19	TRBJ1-1	CASSIRAASDTEAFF
TRBV7-2	TRBJ1-6	CASSSSGTGGVTLHF
TRBV6-1	TRBJ2-3	CASMPSDRRTDTQYF
TRBV9	TRBJ2-1	CASGEDPSGEQFF
TRBV6-1	TRBJ2-1	CASATSGGLHEQFF
TRBV18	TRBJ1-1	CASSSDRGKTEAFF
TRBV19	TRBJ1-4	CASSMREGGKLFF
TRBV5-6	TRBJ2-6	CASSRTFLSGANVLTF
TRBV7-9	TRBJ1-4	CASRAGADNEKLFF
TRBV10-3	TRBJ1-2	CAISESVGRGARYGYTF
TRBV6-5	TRBJ1-4	CASSYGGGDRNEKLFF
TRBV19	TRBJ2-6	CASSRGTGAYSGANVLTF
TRBV6-6	TRBJ2-2	CASSYYRDTGELFF
TRBV7-9	TRBJ1-3	CASSRTLTGNTIYF